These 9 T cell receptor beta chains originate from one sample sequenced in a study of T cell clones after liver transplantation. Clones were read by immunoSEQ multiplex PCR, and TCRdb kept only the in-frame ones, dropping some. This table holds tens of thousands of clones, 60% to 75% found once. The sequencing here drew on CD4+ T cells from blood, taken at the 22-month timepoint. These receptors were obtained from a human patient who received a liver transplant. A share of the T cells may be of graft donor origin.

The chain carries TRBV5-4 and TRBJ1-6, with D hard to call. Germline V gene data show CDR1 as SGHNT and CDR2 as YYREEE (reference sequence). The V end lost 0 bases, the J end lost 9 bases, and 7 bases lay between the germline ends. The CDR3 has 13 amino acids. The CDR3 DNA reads TGTGCCAGCAGCTTGGACGGGGTTTCACCCCTCCACTTT. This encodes CASSLDGVSPLHF.

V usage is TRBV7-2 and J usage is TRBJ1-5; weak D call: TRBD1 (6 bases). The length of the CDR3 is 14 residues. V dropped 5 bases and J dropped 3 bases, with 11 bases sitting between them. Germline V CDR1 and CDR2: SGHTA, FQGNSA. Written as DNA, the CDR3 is TGTGCCAGCAGCCTGACAGGATCCAATCAGCCCCAGCATTTT. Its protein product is CASSLTGSNQPQHF.

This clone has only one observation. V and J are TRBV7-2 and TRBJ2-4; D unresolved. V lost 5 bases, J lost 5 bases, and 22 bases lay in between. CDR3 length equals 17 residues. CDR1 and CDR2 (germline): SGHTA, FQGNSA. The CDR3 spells CASSPPSLSRRENIQYF. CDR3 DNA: TGTGCCAGCAGCCCCCCCTCTTTGAGCAGGAGAGAAAACATTCAGTACTTC.

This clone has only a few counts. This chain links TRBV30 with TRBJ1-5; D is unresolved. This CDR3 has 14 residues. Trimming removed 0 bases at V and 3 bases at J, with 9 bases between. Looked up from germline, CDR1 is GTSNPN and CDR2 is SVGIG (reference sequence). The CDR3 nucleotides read TGTGCCTGGAGTGTAGGTACTACCAATCAGCCCCAGCATTTT. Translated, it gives CAWSVGTTNQPQHF.

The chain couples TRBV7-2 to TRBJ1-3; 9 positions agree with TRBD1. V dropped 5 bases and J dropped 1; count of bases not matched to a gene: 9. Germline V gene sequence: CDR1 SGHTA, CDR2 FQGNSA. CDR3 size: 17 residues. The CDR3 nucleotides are TGTGCCAGCAGCCCTAAGGGGACAGGGCTATCTGGAAACACCATATATTTT. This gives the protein CASSPKGTGLSGNTIYF.

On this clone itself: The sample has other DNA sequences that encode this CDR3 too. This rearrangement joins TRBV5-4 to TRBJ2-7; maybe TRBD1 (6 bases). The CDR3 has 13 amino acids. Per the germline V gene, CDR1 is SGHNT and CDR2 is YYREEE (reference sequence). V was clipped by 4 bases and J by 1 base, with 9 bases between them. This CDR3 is CASSPGQSYEQYF. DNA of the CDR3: TGTGCCAGCAGCCCTGGACAGTCCTACGAGCAGTACTTC.

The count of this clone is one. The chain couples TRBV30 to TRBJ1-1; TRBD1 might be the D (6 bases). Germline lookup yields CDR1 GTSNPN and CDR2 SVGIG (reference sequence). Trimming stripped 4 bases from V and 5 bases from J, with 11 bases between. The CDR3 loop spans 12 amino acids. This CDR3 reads CAWTRRGTEAFF. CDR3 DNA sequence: TGTGCCTGGACCCGTAGGGGGACTGAAGCTTTCTTT.

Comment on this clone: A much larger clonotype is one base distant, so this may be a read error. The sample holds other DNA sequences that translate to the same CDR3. Written as DNA, the CDR3 is TGTGCCAGCAGTGAAGGTCAGTGGAATTCACCCCTCCACTTT. This sequence encodes CASSEGQWNSPLHF. This chain uses TRBV2 with TRBJ1-6; no firm D call. The V end lost 1 base, the J end lost 7 bases, and 8 bases lay between the germline ends. The CDR3 sequence is 14 residues long. Germline loops: CDR1 SNHLY, CDR2 FYNNEI.

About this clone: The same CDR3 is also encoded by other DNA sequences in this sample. This CDR3 reads CASSQAGNTIYF. CDR3 DNA sequence: TGCGCCAGCAGCCAAGCCGGAAACACCATATATTTT. This chain links TRBV4-1 with TRBJ1-3; D ambiguous. The length of the CDR3 is 12 residues. Trimming removed 1 base from V and 4 bases from J, with 2 bases in between. Germline assignment: CDR1 MGHRA and CDR2 YSYEKL.